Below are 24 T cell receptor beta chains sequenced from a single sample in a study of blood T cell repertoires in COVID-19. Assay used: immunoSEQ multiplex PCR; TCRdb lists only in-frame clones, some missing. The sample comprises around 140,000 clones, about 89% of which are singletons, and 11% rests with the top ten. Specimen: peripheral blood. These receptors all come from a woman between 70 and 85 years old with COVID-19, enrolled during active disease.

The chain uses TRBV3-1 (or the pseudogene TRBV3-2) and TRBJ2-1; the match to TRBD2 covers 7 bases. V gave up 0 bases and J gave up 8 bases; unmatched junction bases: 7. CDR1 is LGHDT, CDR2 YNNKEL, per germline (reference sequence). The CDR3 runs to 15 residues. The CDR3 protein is CASSQETSSGDEQFF. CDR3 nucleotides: TGTGCCAGCAGCCAAGAGACTAGCTCGGGGGATGAGCAGTTCTTC.

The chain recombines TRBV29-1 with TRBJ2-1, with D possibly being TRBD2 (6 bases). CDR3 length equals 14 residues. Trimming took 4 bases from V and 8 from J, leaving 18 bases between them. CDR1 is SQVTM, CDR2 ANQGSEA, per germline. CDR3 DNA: TGCAGCGTTGGTGTCCCGGGGGACTCGCATGAGCAGTTCTTC. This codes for CSVGVPGDSHEQFF.

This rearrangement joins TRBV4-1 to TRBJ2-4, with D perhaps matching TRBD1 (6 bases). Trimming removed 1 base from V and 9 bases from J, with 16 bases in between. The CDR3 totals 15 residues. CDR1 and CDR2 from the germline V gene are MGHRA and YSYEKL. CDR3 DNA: TGCGCCAGCAGCCAAGCCTACAGGGAACTAGGCATTCAGTACTTC. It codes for CASSQAYRELGIQYF.

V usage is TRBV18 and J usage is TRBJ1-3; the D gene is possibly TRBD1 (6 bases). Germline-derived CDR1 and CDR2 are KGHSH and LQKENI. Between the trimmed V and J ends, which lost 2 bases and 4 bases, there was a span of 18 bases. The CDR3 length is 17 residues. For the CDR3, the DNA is TGTGCCAGCTCACCAGTGCCTCGGGGGGCTTCCGGAAACACCATATATTTT. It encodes CASSPVPRGASGNTIYF.

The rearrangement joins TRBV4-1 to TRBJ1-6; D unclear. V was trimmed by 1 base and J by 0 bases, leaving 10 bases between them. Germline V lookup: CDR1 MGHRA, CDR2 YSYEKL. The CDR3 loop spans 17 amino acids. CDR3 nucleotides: TGCGCCAGCAGCCAAGGGCCGGGAACCTCCTATAATTCACCCCTCCACTTT. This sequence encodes CASSQGPGTSYNSPLHF.

CDR3 sequence: CASSPLRNTEAFF. The CDR3 DNA follows: TGTGCCAGCAGCCCGCTTAGGAACACTGAAGCTTTCTTT. The chain recombines TRBV12-3 or TRBV12-4 with TRBJ1-1; D remains unclear. The CDR3 consists of 13 residues. V lost 6 bases and J 1 base, leaving 9 bases between the germline ends.

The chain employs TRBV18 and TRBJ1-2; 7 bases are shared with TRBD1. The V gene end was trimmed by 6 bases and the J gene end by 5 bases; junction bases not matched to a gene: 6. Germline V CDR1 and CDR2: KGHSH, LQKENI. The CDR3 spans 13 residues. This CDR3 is CASSPTGVYGYTF. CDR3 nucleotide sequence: TGTGCCAGCTCCCCTACAGGGGTTTATGGCTACACCTTC.

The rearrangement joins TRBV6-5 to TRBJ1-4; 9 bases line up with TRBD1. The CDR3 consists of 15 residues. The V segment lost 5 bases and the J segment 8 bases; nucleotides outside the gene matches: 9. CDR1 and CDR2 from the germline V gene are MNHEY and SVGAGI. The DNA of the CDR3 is TGTGCCAGCAGTCAATTAGGGACAGGGAACGAAAAACTGTTTTTT. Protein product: CASSQLGTGNEKLFF.

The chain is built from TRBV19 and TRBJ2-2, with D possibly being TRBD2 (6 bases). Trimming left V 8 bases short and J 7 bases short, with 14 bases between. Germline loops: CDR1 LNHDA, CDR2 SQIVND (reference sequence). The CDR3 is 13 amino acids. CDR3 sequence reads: CASLRGRGGELFF. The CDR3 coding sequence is TGTGCCAGTTTGCGGGGACGGGGCGGGGAGCTGTTTTTT.

The CDR3 DNA reads as TGTGCCAGCAGCACGAGGCAGCACTCACCCCTCCACTTT. This gives the protein CASSTRQHSPLHF. This chain joins TRBV7-3 and TRBJ1-6; D gene ambiguous. V lost 5 bases and J 10 bases, leaving 12 bases between the germline ends. CDR1 is SGHTA, CDR2 FQGTGA, per germline. The CDR3 length is 13 residues. The variable domain in full, with the rest retrieved from reference TRBV7-3 and TRBJ1-6, is GAGVSQTPSNKVTEKGKYVELRCDPISGHTALYWYRQSLGQGPEFLIYFQGTGAADDSGLPNDRFFAVRPEGSVSTLKIQRTERGDSAVYLCASSTRQHSPLHFGNGTRLTVT.

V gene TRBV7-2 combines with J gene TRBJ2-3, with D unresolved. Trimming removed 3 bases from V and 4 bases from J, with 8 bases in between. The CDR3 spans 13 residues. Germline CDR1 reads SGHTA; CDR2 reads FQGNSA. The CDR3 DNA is TGTGCCAGCAGCTTGGGCCCCTCAGATACGCAGTATTTT. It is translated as CASSLGPSDTQYF. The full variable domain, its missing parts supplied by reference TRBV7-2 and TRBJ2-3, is GAGVSQSPSNKVTEKGKDVELRCDPISGHTALYWYRQSLGQGLEFLIYFQGNSAPDKSGLPSDRFSAERTGGSVSTLTIQRTQQEDSAVYLCASSLGPSDTQYFGPGTRLTVL.

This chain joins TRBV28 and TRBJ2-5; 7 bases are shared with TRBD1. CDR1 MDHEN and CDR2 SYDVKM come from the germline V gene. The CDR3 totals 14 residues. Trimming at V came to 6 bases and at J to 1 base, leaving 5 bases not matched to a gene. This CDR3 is CASRTGVAQETQYF. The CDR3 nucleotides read TGTGCCAGCAGAACAGGGGTGGCCCAAGAGACCCAGTACTTC. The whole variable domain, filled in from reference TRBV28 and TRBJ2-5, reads DVKVTQSSRYLVKRTGEKVFLECVQDMDHENMFWYRQDPGLGLRLIYFSYDVKMKEKGDIPEGYSVSREKKERFSLILESASTNQTSMYLCASRTGVAQETQYFGPGTRLLVL.

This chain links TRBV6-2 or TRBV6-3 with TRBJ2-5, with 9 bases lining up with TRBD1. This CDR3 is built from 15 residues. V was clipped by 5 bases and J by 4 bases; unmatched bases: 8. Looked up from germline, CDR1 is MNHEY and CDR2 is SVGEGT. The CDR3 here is CASSRTGQGGETQYF. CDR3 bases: TGTGCCAGCAGTCGTACGGGACAGGGTGGAGAGACCCAGTACTTC.

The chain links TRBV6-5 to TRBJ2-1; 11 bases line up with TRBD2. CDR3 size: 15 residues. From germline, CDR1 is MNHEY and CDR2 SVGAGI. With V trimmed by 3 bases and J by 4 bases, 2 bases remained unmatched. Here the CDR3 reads CASSYTSGGYNEQFF. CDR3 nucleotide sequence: TGTGCCAGCAGTTATACTAGCGGGGGATACAATGAGCAGTTCTTC.

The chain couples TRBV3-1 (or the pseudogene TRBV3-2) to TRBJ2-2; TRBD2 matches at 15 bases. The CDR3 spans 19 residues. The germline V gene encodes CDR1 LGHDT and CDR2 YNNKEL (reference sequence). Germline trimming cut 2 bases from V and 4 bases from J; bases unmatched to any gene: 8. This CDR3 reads CASSQKGLAGGRGTGELFF. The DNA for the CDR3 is TGTGCCAGCAGCCAAAAAGGACTAGCGGGGGGGCGCGGCACCGGGGAGCTGTTTTTT.

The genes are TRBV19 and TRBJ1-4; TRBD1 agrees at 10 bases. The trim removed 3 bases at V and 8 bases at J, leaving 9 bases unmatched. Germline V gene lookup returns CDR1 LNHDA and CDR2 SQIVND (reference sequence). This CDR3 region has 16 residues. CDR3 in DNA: TGTGCCAGTAGTATCCGAGGCGGGACAGGGGTGGAAAAACTGTTTTTT. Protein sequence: CASSIRGGTGVEKLFF.

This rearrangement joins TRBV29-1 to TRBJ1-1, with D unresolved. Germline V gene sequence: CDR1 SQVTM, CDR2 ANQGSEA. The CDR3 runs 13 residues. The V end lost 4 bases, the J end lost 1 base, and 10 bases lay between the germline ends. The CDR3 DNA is TGCAGCGTTGTGTTGCGCCAGAACACTGAAGCTTTCTTT. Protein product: CSVVLRQNTEAFF. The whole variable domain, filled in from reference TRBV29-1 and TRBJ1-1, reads SAVISQKPSRDICQRGTSLTIQCQVDSQVTMMFWYRQQPGQSLTLIATANQGSEATYESGFVIDKFPISRPNLTFSTLTVSNMSPEDSSIYLCSVVLRQNTEAFFGQGTRLTVV.

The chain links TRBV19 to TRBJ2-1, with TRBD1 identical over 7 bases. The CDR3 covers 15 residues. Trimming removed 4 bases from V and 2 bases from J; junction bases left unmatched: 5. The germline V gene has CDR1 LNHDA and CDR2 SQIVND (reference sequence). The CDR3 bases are TGTGCCAGTAGTACCGGGACAGAGGCCTACAATGAGCAGTTCTTC. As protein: CASSTGTEAYNEQFF. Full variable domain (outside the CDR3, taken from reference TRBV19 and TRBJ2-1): DGGITQSPKYLFRKEGQNVTLSCEQNLNHDAMYWYRQDPGQGLRLIYYSQIVNDFQKGDIAEGYSVSREKKESFPLTVTSAQKNPTAFYLCASSTGTEAYNEQFFGPGTRLTVL.

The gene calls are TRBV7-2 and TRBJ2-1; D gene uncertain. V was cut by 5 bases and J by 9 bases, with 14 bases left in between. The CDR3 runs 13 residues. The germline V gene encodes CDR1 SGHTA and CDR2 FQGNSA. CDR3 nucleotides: TGTGCCAGCAGCGTTAGAGGTCTTGGTGAGCAGTTCTTC. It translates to CASSVRGLGEQFF.

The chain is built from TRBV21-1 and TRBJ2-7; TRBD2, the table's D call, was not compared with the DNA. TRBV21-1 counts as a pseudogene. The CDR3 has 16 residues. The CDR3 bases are TGTGCCAGCAGCAAAAAGACCCCGGGACTGCGCTTCGAGCAGTACTTC. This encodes CASSKKTPGLRFEQYF.

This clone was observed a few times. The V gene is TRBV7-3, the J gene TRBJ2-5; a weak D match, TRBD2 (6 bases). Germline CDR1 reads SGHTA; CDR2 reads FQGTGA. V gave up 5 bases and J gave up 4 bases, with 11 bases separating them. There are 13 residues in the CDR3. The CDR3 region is CASSQGTRETQYF. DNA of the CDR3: TGTGCCAGCAGCCAAGGGACTCGAGAGACCCAGTACTTC.

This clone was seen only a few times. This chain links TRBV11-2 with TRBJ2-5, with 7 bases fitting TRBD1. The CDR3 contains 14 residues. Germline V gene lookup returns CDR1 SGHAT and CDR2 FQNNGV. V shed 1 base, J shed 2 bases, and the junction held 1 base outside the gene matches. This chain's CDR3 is CASSLVQGQETQYF. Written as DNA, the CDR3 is TGTGCCAGCAGCTTAGTACAGGGGCAAGAGACCCAGTACTTC.

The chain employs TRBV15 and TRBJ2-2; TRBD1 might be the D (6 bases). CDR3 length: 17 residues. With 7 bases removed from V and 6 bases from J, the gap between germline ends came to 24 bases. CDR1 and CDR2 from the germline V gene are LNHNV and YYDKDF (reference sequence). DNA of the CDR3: TGTGCCACCAAAAACCTGGGGGCGATAGGTATCGCCGGGGAGCTGTTTTTT. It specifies CATKNLGAIGIAGELFF.

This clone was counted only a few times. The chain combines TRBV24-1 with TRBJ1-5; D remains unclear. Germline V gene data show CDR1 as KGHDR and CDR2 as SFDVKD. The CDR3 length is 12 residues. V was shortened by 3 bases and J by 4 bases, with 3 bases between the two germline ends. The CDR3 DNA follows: TGTGCCACCAGTGATCCTAATCAGCCCCAGCATTTT. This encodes CATSDPNQPQHF.